The present entry profiles one T cell receptor beta chain with its context. Brentuximab vedotin exposure varied among the patients, all of whom had relapsed after autologous stem cell transplantation. Profiling relied on immunoSEQ multiplex PCR, and the TCRdb table lists in-frame clones only, not all of them. Of roughly 97,000 clones in the sample, 65% to 85% were seen once. The record originates from a study of PD-1 blockade in classical Hodgkin lymphoma. This CDR3 spans 12 amino acids. The germline CDR1 and CDR2 sequences are SGHTA and FQGNSA. The V end was cut by 4 bases, the J end by 4 bases, with 5 bases between.

The clonotype was recovered from a human donor with classical Hodgkin lymphoma. Sequencing used peripheral blood mononuclear cells (PBMCs), obtained at baseline. This chain connects TRBV7-2 to TRBJ2-1; no clear D gene. CDR3 coding DNA: TGTGCCAGCAGCTCGCAGTACAATGAGCAGTTCTTC. This gives the protein CASSSQYNEQFF.